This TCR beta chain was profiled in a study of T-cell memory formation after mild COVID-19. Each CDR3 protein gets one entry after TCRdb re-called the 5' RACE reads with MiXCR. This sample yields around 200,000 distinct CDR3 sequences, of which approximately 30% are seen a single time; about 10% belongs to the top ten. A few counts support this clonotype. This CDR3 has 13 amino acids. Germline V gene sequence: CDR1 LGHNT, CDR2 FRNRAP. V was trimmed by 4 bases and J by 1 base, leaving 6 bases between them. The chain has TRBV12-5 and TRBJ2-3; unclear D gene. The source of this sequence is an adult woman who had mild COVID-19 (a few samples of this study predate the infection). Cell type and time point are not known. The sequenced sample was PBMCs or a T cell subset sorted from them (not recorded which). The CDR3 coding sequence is TGTGCTAGTGGTTCCCCCGGCACAGATACGCAGTATTTT. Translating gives CASGSPGTDTQYF.